This record concerns one TCR beta chain sequence. The antigen remains unidentified. The CDR3 is made up of 16 amino acids. The ends were cut back, 7 bases at V and 2 bases at J, with 18 bases in the middle. CDR1 SGHRS and CDR2 YFSETQ come from the germline V gene. Using immunoSEQ multiplex PCR, the repertoire was profiled, and TCRdb retains in-frame clones only, with some absent. The sample yields 120,000 or so clones, more than 85% seen once. The data were obtained in a study of T cell responses to AZD1222 COVID-19 vaccine. Study-level points and caveats: Spike as a whole was targeted by vaccine-associated CD4 TCRs, dominant at 160-218 and 743-854. Repertoires in all cases were sampled only once the peak T cell response had passed.

The sequencing used peripheral blood, collected on day 0 of MenACWY control vaccination. V is TRBV5-1 and J is TRBJ2-2; weak D call: TRBD2 (6 bases). This clonotype was sampled from an adult in good health. CDR3 DNA: TGCGCCAGCGGTAGCGGCCTTTCCTCCAACACCGGGGAGCTGTTTTTT. Translation: CASGSGLSSNTGELFF.